This TCR beta chain was documented in a study of cytomegalovirus exposure and HLA in healthy donors. 60 Vbeta and 13 Jbeta primers were used in PCR. As originally analysed: In a later analysis, 80 million to 100 million unique TCR beta chains included roughly 11 million shared by two or more donors. Sequencing was performed with immunoSEQ multiplex PCR; in TCRdb, only in-frame clones are kept and a portion is missing. The V and J calls and clone size are taken from that table; D and trimming were inferred from the DNA. Its listing shows 100,000 to 150,000 clones. Likely unrecorded immune exposures existed in these nominally healthy donors. CDR1 is SGHRS and CDR2 is YFSETQ in the germline V gene. The V gene lost 0 bases and the J gene lost 0 bases, with 13 bases spanning the gap. The CDR3 has 18 amino acids. Overall study findings and caveats: Cytomegalovirus-associated status was assigned to some 180 TCR beta chains. Researchers reported from a later analysis that most CMV-associated TCR beta chains appeared HLA-restricted.

On this clone itself: No antigen is known for it.

The TCR comes from a woman between 40 and 50 years old in good health and CMV-seronegative. Source material: PBMCs. The chain employs TRBV5-1 and TRBJ2-6, with D perhaps matching TRBD1 (7 bases). DNA of the CDR3: TGCGCCAGCAGCTTGGCCGGAGGGACAGCCTCTGGGGCCAACGTCCTGACTTTC. This translates into CASSLAGGTASGANVLTF.